One TCR beta chain is described in this entry. The data stem from a study of control samples from healthy donors and cancer patients. Some clones are missing from TCRdb's copy, which holds only in-frame ones; the method was immunoSEQ multiplex PCR. The repertoire has 65,000 to 85,000 clones, roughly nine tenths of them found once; the top ten carry roughly a tenth. Sequenced material: PBMCs. The sequence was obtained from a woman aged 45-65 years with colorectal cancer.

The CDR3: CASSPHLGGSYNEQFF. The CDR3 bases are TGCGCCAGCAGCCCCCACTTGGGGGGTTCCTACAATGAGCAGTTCTTC. The chain joins TRBV5-1 to TRBJ2-1; possibly TRBD2 for D (6 bases). The CDR3 contains 16 residues. V was cut by 4 bases and J by 1 base, with 15 bases left in between. Germline CDR1 and CDR2: SGHRS and YFSETQ.